These 19 T cell receptor beta chains were all obtained from the same sample, sequenced in a study of regulatory T cells in long-lasting Graves disease. Sample time point: newly diagnosed GD, antithyroid drugs for less than 3 months. Construction of the TCR library relied on RNA isolated from PBMCs. Building of the TCR beta libraries involved iRepertoire HTBI primers and Arm-PCR of CDR3 regions. TCRdb re-analysed the multiplex PCR reads in MiXCR, keeping a single row per CDR3 protein. This repertoire shows roughly 610,000 distinct CDR3 sequences, about 16% found once; its top ten account for about 11%. The data were also submitted as part of a second study, on T cells in Graves' hyperthyroidism and ophthalmopathy.

Sequences were derived from peripheral blood mononuclear cells (PBMCs), sampled at new diagnosis, from a patient treated with antithyroid drugs. The receptor set was obtained from a man in his late teens or twenties with Graves disease.

V is TRBV11-2 and J is TRBJ2-3; 7 bases are a match to TRBD2. J gave up 6 bases and V 1 base, and 7 bases lay outside the gene matches. The CDR3 covers 15 residues. CDR1 is SGHAT, CDR2 FQNNGV, per germline. CDR3 amino acids: CASSLVRGRADTQYF. As DNA, the CDR3 is TGTGCCAGCAGCTTAGTGCGCGGGAGAGCGGATACGCAGTATTTT.

This clonotype was seen many times. The chain joins TRBV11-2 to TRBJ1-1; 7 bases agree with TRBD1. The germline V gene has CDR1 SGHAT and CDR2 FQNNGV. The CDR3 sequence is 16 residues long. The V and J ends lost 0 bases and 5 bases, in that order; junction bases with no gene match: 9. The CDR3: CASSLDDRVVGTEAFF. The CDR3 coding sequence is TGTGCCAGCAGCTTAGATGACAGGGTGGTAGGGACTGAAGCTTTCTTT. Together with reference TRBV11-2 and TRBJ1-1, the CDR3 gives the full variable domain: EAGVAQSPRYKIIEKRQSVAFWCNPISGHATLYWYQQILGQGPKLLIQFQNNGVVDDSQLPKDRFSAERLKGVDSTLKIQPAKLEDSAVYLCASSLDDRVVGTEAFFGQGTRLTVV.

This clonotype was seen a handful of times. This chain uses TRBV4-2 with TRBJ2-6; D remains unclear. Trimming shortened V by 2 bases and J by 1 base, and 9 bases separated the two germline ends. Germline V gene data show CDR1 as LGHNA and CDR2 as YNFKEQ. This CDR3 is 16 amino acids long. The CDR3 bases are TGTGCCAGCAGCCAAATCTCCGCTTCTGGGGCCAACGTCCTGACTTTC. This translates into CASSQISASGANVLTF.

This clonotype was seen ten or more times. The chain recombines TRBV30 with TRBJ2-7; D is unclear. This CDR3 spans 15 amino acids. Trimming took 0 bases from V and 0 from J, leaving 12 bases between them. CDR1 and CDR2 from the germline V gene are GTSNPN and SVGIG (reference sequence). The CDR3 sequence: CAWSVLGGTSYEQYF. The CDR3 DNA reads TGTGCCTGGAGTGTACTCGGTGGTACCTCCTACGAGCAGTACTTC.

This clonotype was counted between two and nine times. The rearrangement joins TRBV9 to TRBJ2-1; D uncertain. Trimming stripped 4 bases from V and 5 bases from J, with 16 bases between. Germline V gene sequence: CDR1 SGDLS, CDR2 YYNGEE. CDR3 length: 15 amino acids. CDR3 nucleotides: TGTGCCAGCAGCATCACTCCCCTGATTGACAATGAGCAGTTCTTC. Amino acid sequence: CASSITPLIDNEQFF. Complete variable domain (other parts from reference TRBV9 and TRBJ2-1): DSGVTQTPKHLITATGQRVTLRCSPRSGDLSVYWYQQSLDQGLQFLIQYYNGEERAKGNILERFSAQQFPDLHSELNLSSLELGDSALYFCASSITPLIDNEQFFGPGTRLTVL.

This clonotype has just a few counts. The junction and the germline gene differ at one end; a read error may be behind it. The chain employs TRBV5-1 and TRBJ2-5, with D perhaps TRBD2 (6 bases). CDR3 length equals 17 residues. Germline CDR1 SGHRS, CDR2 YFSETQ. CDR3 in DNA: TGTGCCAGCAGCTCCCCCCTGGGTAGCGGCCCTCAAGAGACCCAGTACTTC. Encoded protein: CASSSPLGSGPQETQYF.

Ten or more counts support this clonotype. J is TRBJ2-3 and V is TRBV7-6, with 12 bases matching TRBD2. Germline V gene data show CDR1 as SGHVS and CDR2 as FNYEAQ. The CDR3 spans 16 residues. J was trimmed by 1 base and V by 8 bases; bases with no gene match: 7. For the CDR3, the DNA is TGTGCCAGCTCACGGACTAGCGGGATCCGCACAGATACGCAGTATTTT. This translates into CASSRTSGIRTDTQYF.

This clonotype was counted at least ten times. The chain recombines TRBV7-3 with TRBJ2-7, with 8 positions matching TRBD1. This CDR3 region has 14 residues. The V segment lost 6 bases and the J segment 2 bases; nucleotides outside the gene matches: 6. Germline CDR1 is SGHTA and CDR2 is FQGTGA. The CDR3 loop reads CASSLDRGAYEQYF. The CDR3 region has the DNA TGTGCCAGCAGTCTCGACAGGGGAGCCTACGAGCAGTACTTC.

This chain uses TRBV9 with TRBJ2-1, with 13 bases fitting TRBD2. The germline gives CDR1 SGDLS, CDR2 YYNGEE. J lost 9 bases, V lost 0 bases, and 3 bases had no gene match. This CDR3 region has 15 residues. The CDR3, as DNA: TGTGCCAGCAGCGTAGGACTAGCGGGAGGCAGTGAGCAGTTCTTC. Protein sequence: CASSVGLAGGSEQFF. The entire variable domain, with the rest obtained from reference TRBV9 and TRBJ2-1, is as follows: DSGVTQTPKHLITATGQRVTLRCSPRSGDLSVYWYQQSLDQGLQFLIQYYNGEERAKGNILERFSAQQFPDLHSELNLSSLELGDSALYFCASSVGLAGGSEQFFGPGTRLTVL.

The chain couples TRBV11-2 to TRBJ2-3; D is tentatively TRBD1 or TRBD2 (5 bases each). CDR1 SGHAT and CDR2 FQNNGV come from the germline V gene. V was clipped by 1 base and J by 4 bases, with 15 bases between them. This CDR3 has 16 residues. The CDR3 bases are TGTGCCAGCAGCTTAGGTAGTTACCTGGGGGCAGATACGCAGTATTTT. This translates into CASSLGSYLGADTQYF.

In its sample, this clonotype was seen many times. The chain has TRBV30 and TRBJ1-5; 10 bases map to TRBD1. Germline loops: CDR1 GTSNPN, CDR2 SVGIG (reference sequence). This CDR3 region has 15 residues. V lost 0 bases to trimming and J lost 6 bases; unmatched junction nucleotides: 5. CDR3 loop: CAWSVGTGVGQPQHF. The CDR3 coding sequence is TGTGCCTGGAGTGTCGGGACAGGGGTCGGTCAGCCCCAGCATTTT.

The chain has TRBV4-2 and TRBJ1-5; 7 bases are a match to TRBD1. The CDR3 covers 16 residues. The germline gives CDR1 LGHNA, CDR2 YNFKEQ. The V gene end was trimmed by 5 bases and the J gene end by 0 bases; junction bases not matched to a gene: 7. The CDR3 DNA follows: TGTGCCAGCAGCTCGAAGACAGGGAATAGCAATCAGCCCCAGCATTTT. Translating it yields CASSSKTGNSNQPQHF.

This clonotype was picked up a small number of times. This sequence joins TRBV20-1 and TRBJ1-5; D is ambiguous. Looked up from germline, CDR1 is DFQATT and CDR2 is SNEGSKA (reference sequence). The CDR3 has 17 residues. Trimming left V 2 bases short and J 0 bases short, with 17 bases between. The CDR3 sequence is CSARRRSKTYSNQPQHF. Written as DNA, the CDR3 is TGCAGTGCTAGAAGGAGATCTAAAACCTATAGCAATCAGCCCCAGCATTTT.

This chain uses TRBV3-1 with TRBJ1-1, with 9 bases identical to TRBD1. Germline assignment: CDR1 LGHDT and CDR2 YNNKEL (reference sequence). CDR3 length equals 20 residues. J gave up 1 base and V 4 bases, and 19 bases lay outside the gene matches. CDR3: CASSPYLPGQGKRGNTEAFF. CDR3 sequence (DNA): TGTGCCAGCAGCCCGTATCTACCGGGACAGGGTAAACGTGGGAACACTGAAGCTTTCTTT.

The V call is TRBV2, the J call TRBJ1-5; D might be TRBD1 (6 bases). Germline loops: CDR1 SNHLY, CDR2 FYNNEI. V was shortened by 7 bases and J by 4 bases, with 11 bases between the two germline ends. The CDR3 totals 13 residues. The CDR3: CASNGQSNQPQHF. CDR3 sequence (DNA): TGTGCCAGCAACGGACAGTCAAATCAGCCCCAGCATTTT.

This clonotype was seen many times. The V and J genes are TRBV10-3 and TRBJ1-1; no definite D call. Trimming shortened V by 8 bases and J by 1 base, and 14 bases separated the two germline ends. The CDR3 spans 14 residues. Germline-derived CDR1 and CDR2 are ENHRY and SYGVKD. The CDR3 region has the DNA TGTGCCATCCACCCCGGCCCAGCGAACACTGAAGCTTTCTTT. This encodes CAIHPGPANTEAFF.

The chain recombines TRBV12-3 or TRBV12-4 with TRBJ1-2, with no clear D. The CDR3 has 13 amino acids. V lost 4 bases, J lost 6 bases, and 12 bases lay in between. CDR3 sequence: CASSYRPGNGYTF. The CDR3 DNA sequence: TGTGCCAGCAGTTACCGTCCTGGGAATGGCTACACCTTC.

This clonotype was seen ten or more times. The V call is TRBV28, the J call TRBJ1-2; D remains ambiguous. This CDR3 contains 14 residues. The germline V and J ends were trimmed by 3 bases and 7 bases, with 15 bases remaining between them. Germline lookup yields CDR1 MDHEN and CDR2 SYDVKM. The CDR3 here is CASSFDRVPGGYTF. The CDR3 DNA sequence: TGTGCCAGCAGTTTTGACCGGGTCCCGGGTGGCTACACCTTC.

In its sample, this clonotype was seen many times. J is TRBJ1-1 and V is TRBV7-9; D not resolved. V gave up 5 bases and J gave up 7 bases, with 20 bases separating them. Per the germline V gene, CDR1 is SEHNR and CDR2 is FQNEAQ (reference sequence). The CDR3 runs to 15 residues. CDR3 amino acids: CASSPTGHGSSEAFF. The DNA for the CDR3 is TGTGCCAGCAGCCCAACCGGGCACGGGAGTAGTGAAGCTTTCTTT.